This T cell receptor beta chain was sequenced for a study of blood T cell dynamics during melanoma immunotherapy. Study-level background: Metastatic melanoma patients received first-line pembrolizumab or nivolumab plus ipilimumab.

This CDR3 is 15 amino acids long. CDR1 MNHEY and CDR2 SVGAGI come from the germline V gene. The V gene lost 3 bases and the J gene lost 5 bases, with 16 bases spanning the gap. This sample's time point: pre-treatment baseline. One draw preceded checkpoint blockade; another followed its first cycle at week 3. Response was assessed by RECIST 1.1 at 12 weeks, except a couple of rapid progressors. Patients with prior systemic cancer treatment, concomitant immunosuppressants, or other active malignancies were excluded. The method was immunoSEQ multiplex PCR; TCRdb's version includes in-frame clones alone and lacks a portion of them. The sample holds over 10,000 clones, 70% to 85% seen once.

The sample was blood, taken from a patient treated with checkpoint blockade. J is TRBJ1-1 and V is TRBV6-5; possibly TRBD1 for D (5 bases). The origin of this receptor is a human donor with melanoma. As DNA, the CDR3 is TGTGCCAGCAGTTATATCCCCAGGGAGAGGACTGAAGCTTTCTTT. Translation gives CASSYIPRERTEAFF.